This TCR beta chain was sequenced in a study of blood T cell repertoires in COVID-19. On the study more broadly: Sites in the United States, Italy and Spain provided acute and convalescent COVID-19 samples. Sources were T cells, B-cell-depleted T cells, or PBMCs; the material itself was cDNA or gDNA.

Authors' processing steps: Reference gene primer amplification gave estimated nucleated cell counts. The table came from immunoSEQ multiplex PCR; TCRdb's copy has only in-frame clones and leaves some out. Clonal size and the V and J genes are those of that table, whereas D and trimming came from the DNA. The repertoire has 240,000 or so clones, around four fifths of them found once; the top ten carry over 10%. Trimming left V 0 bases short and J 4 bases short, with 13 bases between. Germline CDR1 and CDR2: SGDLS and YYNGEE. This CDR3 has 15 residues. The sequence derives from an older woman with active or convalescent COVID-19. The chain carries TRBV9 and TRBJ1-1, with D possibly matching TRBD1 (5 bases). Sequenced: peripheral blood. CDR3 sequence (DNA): TGTGCCAGCAGCGTAGAAGCAGGGAAGACCACTGAAGCTTTCTTT. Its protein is CASSVEAGKTTEAFF.